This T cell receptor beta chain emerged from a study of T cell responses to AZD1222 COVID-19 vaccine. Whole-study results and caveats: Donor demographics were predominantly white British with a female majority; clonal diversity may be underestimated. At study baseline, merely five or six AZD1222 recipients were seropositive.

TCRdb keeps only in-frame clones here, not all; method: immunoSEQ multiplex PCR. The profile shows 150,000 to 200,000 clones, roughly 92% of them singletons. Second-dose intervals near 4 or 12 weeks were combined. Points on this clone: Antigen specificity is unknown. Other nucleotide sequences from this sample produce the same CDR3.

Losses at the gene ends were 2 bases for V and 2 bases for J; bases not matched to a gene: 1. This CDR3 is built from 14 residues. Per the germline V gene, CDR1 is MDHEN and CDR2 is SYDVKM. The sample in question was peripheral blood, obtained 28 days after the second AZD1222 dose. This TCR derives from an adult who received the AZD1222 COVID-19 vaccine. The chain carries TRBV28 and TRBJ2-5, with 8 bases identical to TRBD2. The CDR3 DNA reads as TGTGCCAGCAGTTTAAGCGGGAGTCAAGAGACCCAGTACTTC. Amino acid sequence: CASSLSGSQETQYF.